One sample yielded the 17 T cell receptor beta chains listed below, sequenced in a study of shared clonotypes between healthy human individuals. Using immunoSEQ multiplex PCR, the repertoire was profiled, and TCRdb retains in-frame clones only, with some absent. In the table there are roughly 2,500,000 clones, approximately 93% of which are singletons. Sequencing used naive CD4+ T cells from PBMCs. Subset described: CD45RA+ positively selected. These receptors came from a man aged 18 to 29 in good health. Some clones in this sample may be carry-over from other donors' samples.

The J gene is TRBJ1-2, the V gene TRBV12-2; the D call TRBD1 from the table was never checked on the DNA. TRBV12-2 constitutes a pseudogene. The CDR3 has 19 residues. The CDR3 loop reads CASRPSTLDSPPANYGYTF. The CDR3 region has the DNA TGTGCAAGTCGCCCTTCAACCCTGGACAGTCCTCCTGCTAACTATGGCTACACCTTC.

J is TRBJ1-3 and V is TRBV4-3; the D is unclear. V lost 4 bases to trimming and J lost 0 bases, with 7 bases between them. Germline CDR1 LGHNA, CDR2 YSLEER. This CDR3 comprises 14 residues. The CDR3 sequence: CASSPLSSGNTIYF. CDR3 sequence (DNA): TGCGCCAGCAGCCCCCTCAGCTCTGGAAACACCATATATTTT.

The rearrangement links TRBV6-5 to TRBJ2-2; the D call may be TRBD1 or TRBD2 (6 bases each). V was trimmed by 2 bases and J by 1 base, leaving 11 bases between them. The germline V gene encodes CDR1 MNHEY and CDR2 SVGAGI. The CDR3 contains 16 residues. The CDR3 loop reads CASSYAGQLNTGELFF. For the CDR3, the DNA is TGTGCCAGCAGTTACGCGGGACAACTGAACACCGGGGAGCTGTTTTTT.

This clone was seen just once. CDR3 sequence: CASSLRSGTTIPYEQYF. CDR3 nucleotide sequence: TGTGCCAGCAGCTTACGGTCGGGGACTACAATCCCCTACGAGCAGTACTTC. This sequence joins TRBV7-9 and TRBJ2-7; 7 nucleotides line up with TRBD2. This CDR3 is built from 17 residues. The ends lost 2 bases at V and 2 bases at J; junction bases unmatched: 12. The germline V gene encodes CDR1 SEHNR and CDR2 FQNEAQ (reference sequence).

The J gene is TRBJ1-1, the V gene TRBV7-9, with D possibly matching TRBD1 (5 bases). This CDR3 contains 14 residues. The V end lost 7 bases, the J end lost 0 bases, and 12 bases lay between the germline ends. Germline V gene data show CDR1 as SEHNR and CDR2 as FQNEAQ (reference sequence). CDR3 residues: CASTTGGLNTEAFF. As DNA, the CDR3 is TGTGCCAGCACAACGGGGGGGTTGAACACTGAAGCTTTCTTT.

V usage is TRBV27 and J usage is TRBJ2-6; D is unresolved. The CDR3 is 15 residues long. V lost 2 bases and J 0 bases, leaving 5 bases between the germline ends. The germline CDR1 and CDR2 sequences are MNHEY and SMNVEV (reference sequence). CDR3: CASSLETSGANVLTF. CDR3 nucleotides: TGTGCCAGCAGTTTAGAGACCTCTGGGGCCAACGTCCTGACTTTC.

CDR3 DNA sequence: TGCGCCAGCAGCTTGGGTCTCCTGGGGGCCAACGTCCTGACTTTC. It translates to CASSLGLLGANVLTF. The rearrangement joins TRBV5-1 to TRBJ2-6, with D hard to call. The V and J ends lost 0 bases and 4 bases respectively, with 8 bases between them. CDR3 length: 15 residues. Germline V gene sequence: CDR1 SGHRS, CDR2 YFSETQ.

The rearrangement uses TRBV5-4 and TRBJ2-5, with D uncertain. The CDR3 is made up of 15 amino acids. Germline values: CDR1 SGHNT, CDR2 YYREEE (reference sequence). V was cut by 0 bases and J by 5 bases, with 14 bases left in between. CDR3 bases: TGTGCCAGCAGCTTGGATAGGGTTATTTCGGAGACCCAGTACTTC. Protein product: CASSLDRVISETQYF.

V is TRBV11-2 and J is TRBJ2-4; D is tentatively TRBD1 or TRBD2 (5 bases each). Germline V gene sequence: CDR1 SGHAT, CDR2 FQNNGV. Trimming stripped 1 base from V and 0 bases from J, with 10 bases between. This CDR3 contains 16 residues. The CDR3 loop is CASSLAGTLAKNIQYF. CDR3 DNA: TGTGCCAGCAGCTTAGCGGGGACCTTAGCCAAAAACATTCAGTACTTC.

V and J are TRBV29-1 and TRBJ1-1; 10 nucleotides line up with TRBD1. Germline V gives CDR1 SQVTM, CDR2 ANQGSEA. The junction had 7 bases not matched to a gene; V was cut back by 6 bases and J by 6 bases. This CDR3 region has 13 residues. CDR3 nucleotides: TGCAGCGTAGAAAGGGACAGGGGCCCTGAAGCTTTCTTT. Translated: CSVERDRGPEAFF.

The chain couples TRBV10-3 to TRBJ2-1, with 9 positions matching TRBD1. CDR1 and CDR2 from the germline V gene are ENHRY and SYGVKD. The CDR3 contains 17 residues. V shed 0 bases and J 1 base; nucleotides not matched to a gene: 4. The DNA for the CDR3 is TGTGCCATCAGTGAGTCTACAGGGGGCAGGTCCTACAATGAGCAGTTCTTC. Translation gives CAISESTGGRSYNEQFF.

J is TRBJ1-3 and V is TRBV6-1; TRBD1 might be the D (5 bases). V was shortened by 6 bases and J by 0 bases, with 24 bases between the two germline ends. In germline, CDR1 is MNHNS, CDR2 SASEGT. CDR3 length equals 19 residues. CDR3 amino acids: CASRERGGSSSFSGNTIYF. DNA of the CDR3: TGTGCCAGCAGGGAACGTGGGGGGTCCTCATCCTTCTCTGGAAACACCATATATTTT.

The chain uses TRBV19 and TRBJ2-4, with D unresolved. Looked up from germline, CDR1 is LNHDA and CDR2 is SQIVND (reference sequence). Trimming left V 6 bases short and J 8 bases short, with 8 bases between. This CDR3 region has 11 residues. CDR3 DNA sequence: TGTGCCAGTAGGGGCGCGTACATTCAGTACTTC. Residues: CASRGAYIQYF.

Comments on this clone: Other DNA sequences of this sample code for an identical CDR3. V usage is TRBV6-1 and J usage is TRBJ2-3; TRBD2 agrees at 9 bases. This CDR3 region has 16 residues. Germline CDR1 and CDR2: MNHNS and SASEGT. With 0 bases clipped from V and 1 base from J, the junction kept 2 bases outside the gene matches. CDR3 sequence (DNA): TGTGCCAGCAGTGAAGCTCGACTAGCGGGCACAGATACGCAGTATTTT. Protein sequence: CASSEARLAGTDTQYF.

The rearrangement links TRBV5-1 to TRBJ2-1, with D perhaps matching TRBD2 (5 bases). The germline V and J ends were trimmed by 4 bases and 9 bases, with 23 bases remaining between them. Germline values: CDR1 SGHRS, CDR2 YFSETQ. CDR3 length: 16 amino acids. The CDR3 DNA reads TGCGCCAGCAGCCCGGGGTGGGATAAGCCTATTGGTGAGCAGTTCTTC. Its protein product is CASSPGWDKPIGEQFF. The full variable domain, rest sourced from reference TRBV5-1 and TRBJ2-1, is KAGVTQTPRYLIKTRGQQVTLSCSPISGHRSVSWYQQTPGQGLQFLFEYFSETQRNKGNFPGRFSGRQFSNSRSEMNVSTLELGDSALYLCASSPGWDKPIGEQFFGPGTRLTVL.

The V gene is TRBV12-1, the J gene TRBJ2-7; the D segment call TRBD1 is taken from the table without a DNA check. TRBV12-1 is a pseudogene segment. The CDR3 length is 14 residues. CDR3 bases: TGTGCCAGCAGCTCTGGGGGCAGGGACTACGAGCAGTACTTC. Translated: CASSSGGRDYEQYF.

This clone was seen just once. In the same sample, other DNA sequences code for this CDR3. The gene calls are TRBV14 and TRBJ1-2, with D tentatively TRBD1 (5 bases). With 3 bases removed from V and 5 bases from J, the gap between germline ends came to 10 bases. The CDR3 runs to 13 residues. Germline CDR1 SGHDN, CDR2 FVKESK. CDR3 DNA: TGTGCCAGCAGCCAGGGGCAGGCGTATGGCTACACCTTC. It is translated as CASSQGQAYGYTF.